A single TCR beta chain is shown here with its context. Its antigen is still unknown. Template switching (which added a universal primer site) was used, and cDNA carried unique molecular identifiers. In TCRdb, the 5' RACE reads were re-called with MiXCR into one record per CDR3 protein. Altogether about 220,000 distinct CDR3 sequences are present, 7.5% being singletons, with the ten largest covering under 7%. The data belong to a study of identical twins. V gave up 1 base and J gave up 8 bases; unmatched junction bases: 0. This CDR3 region has 14 residues. General observations from the study: Memory repertoires lacked the insertion deficit that abundant cord blood beta clonotypes showed. Alpha sequences out of frame and shared by twins had excess low generation probability.

The same sample was also used in a study of yellow fever vaccine responses in identical twins.

The chain combines TRBV12-3 or TRBV12-4 with TRBJ1-4, with TRBD1 matching over 11 bases. This TCR derives from a woman aged 18-35 years in good health. The sample taken for sequencing was CD8+ T cells sorted from blood. The CDR3 sequence is CASSLGTGGEKLFF. As DNA, the CDR3 is TGTGCCAGCAGTTTAGGGACAGGGGGCGAAAAACTGTTTTTT.